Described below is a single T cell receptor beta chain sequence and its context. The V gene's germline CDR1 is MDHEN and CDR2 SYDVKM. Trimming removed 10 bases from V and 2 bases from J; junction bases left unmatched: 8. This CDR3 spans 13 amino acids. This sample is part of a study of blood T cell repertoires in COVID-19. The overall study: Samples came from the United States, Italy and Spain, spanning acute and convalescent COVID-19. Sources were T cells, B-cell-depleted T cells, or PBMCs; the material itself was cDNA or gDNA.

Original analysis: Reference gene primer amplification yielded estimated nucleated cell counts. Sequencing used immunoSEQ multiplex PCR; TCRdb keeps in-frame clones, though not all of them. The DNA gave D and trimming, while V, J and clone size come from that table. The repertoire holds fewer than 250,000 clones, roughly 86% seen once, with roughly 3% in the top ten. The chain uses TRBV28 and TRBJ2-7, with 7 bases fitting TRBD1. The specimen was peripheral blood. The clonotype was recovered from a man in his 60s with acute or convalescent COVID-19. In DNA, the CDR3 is TGTGCCACCCGACAGGGTCTGGCCTACGAGCAGTACTTC. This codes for CATRQGLAYEQYF.